These 14 T cell receptor beta chains came from one sample sequenced in a study of blood T cell repertoires in COVID-19. Clones were read by immunoSEQ multiplex PCR, and TCRdb kept only the in-frame ones, dropping some. The table shows about 260,000 clones, with about 81% occurring only once. Sequenced: PBMCs or T cells enriched from blood (not recorded which). The origin of the receptors is a man aged 30 to 39 with acute COVID-19.

V usage is TRBV5-1 and J usage is TRBJ1-2, with D hard to call. V was clipped by 0 bases and J by 3 bases, with 9 bases between them. Looked up from germline, CDR1 is SGHRS and CDR2 is YFSETQ. This CDR3 is 14 amino acids long. The CDR3 region is CASSLGLAYYGYTF. DNA for the CDR3: TGCGCCAGCAGCTTGGGTTTGGCTTACTATGGCTACACCTTC.

The CDR3 reads CASSHRGETQYF. The CDR3 DNA sequence: TGTGCCAGCAGCCACCGAGGGGAGACCCAGTACTTC. V and J are TRBV3-1 (or the pseudogene TRBV3-2) and TRBJ2-5, with D possibly being TRBD2 (5 bases). Trimming left V 3 bases short and J 5 bases short, with 7 bases between. The CDR3 runs 12 residues. Germline-derived CDR1 and CDR2 are LGHDT and YNNKEL (reference sequence).

On this clone: Distinct nucleotide sequences in the sample also encode this CDR3. The rearrangement joins TRBV12-3 or TRBV12-4 to TRBJ2-1; TRBD2 aligns across 8 bases. The CDR3 sequence is 12 residues long. Trimming removed 4 bases from V and 8 bases from J; junction bases left unmatched: 1. DNA of the CDR3: TGTGCCAGCAGTTCGGGGGGGTATGAGCAGTTCTTC. Translation gives CASSSGGYEQFF.

This clone was found once. The chain recombines TRBV29-1 with TRBJ1-1; 10 bases map to TRBD1. V trimming: 7 bases; J trimming: 4 bases; junction bases outside the gene matches: 6. CDR1 and CDR2 from the germline V gene are SQVTM and ANQGSEA. The CDR3 runs 13 residues. CDR3 in DNA: TGCAGCGCTCCGGGACAGGGGCTCACTGAAGCTTTCTTT. It is translated as CSAPGQGLTEAFF. The full variable domain, rest sourced from reference TRBV29-1 and TRBJ1-1, is SAVISQKPSRDICQRGTSLTIQCQVDSQVTMMFWYRQQPGQSLTLIATANQGSEATYESGFVIDKFPISRPNLTFSTLTVSNMSPEDSSIYLCSAPGQGLTEAFFGQGTRLTVV.

The rearrangement uses TRBV2 and TRBJ1-6, with 7 nucleotides matching TRBD1. This CDR3 contains 15 residues. The J segment lost 7 bases and the V segment lost 2 bases, leaving 5 bases of the junction unmatched. From germline, CDR1 is SNHLY and CDR2 FYNNEI. CDR3 protein: CASSELGDRNSPLHF. CDR3 DNA: TGTGCCAGCAGTGAATTGGGGGACAGAAATTCACCCCTCCACTTT.

This clone was seen only once. CDR3 bases: TGTGCCAGTAACCCGGGGTCCCAAGAGACCCAGTACTTC. Protein: CASNPGSQETQYF. The chain is built from TRBV19 and TRBJ2-5; possible D gene TRBD2, 5 bases. Deletions cut 7 bases from V and 1 base from J, with 10 bases between. The V gene's germline CDR1 is LNHDA and CDR2 SQIVND (reference sequence). The CDR3 has 13 amino acids.

J is TRBJ1-3 and V is TRBV5-1, with D unclear. V shed 4 bases and J shed 4 bases, with 12 bases lying between them. Germline CDR1 and CDR2: SGHRS and YFSETQ. The CDR3 sequence is 14 residues long. The CDR3 bases are TGCGCCAGCAGCACTACACCGGTCGGAAACACCATATATTTT. Protein sequence: CASSTTPVGNTIYF.

The chain combines TRBV7-8 with TRBJ2-1, with D possibly TRBD1 on 6 matching bases. The germline V gene encodes CDR1 SGHVS and CDR2 FQNEAQ. The CDR3 has 13 amino acids. Deletions cut 4 bases from V and 8 bases from J, with 12 bases between. CDR3 sequence: CASSSSDSYEQFF. CDR3 sequence (DNA): TGTGCCAGCAGCTCCTCGGACAGCTATGAGCAGTTCTTC.

This clone has only a few counts. The V gene is TRBV2, the J gene TRBJ1-2; TRBD1 aligns across 7 bases. The CDR3 has 13 amino acids. V shed 6 bases, J shed 5 bases, and the junction held 6 bases outside the gene matches. Germline V CDR1 and CDR2: SNHLY, FYNNEI. CDR3 loop: CASRERTGYGYTF. As DNA, the CDR3 is TGTGCCAGCAGGGAAAGGACAGGATATGGCTACACCTTC.

V and J are TRBV13 and TRBJ2-2; D is undetermined. CDR3 length equals 14 residues. Germline V lookup: CDR1 PRHDT, CDR2 FYEKMQ (reference sequence). The V and J ends lost 5 bases and 9 bases respectively, with 16 bases between them. CDR3 sequence (DNA): TGTGCCAGCAGCAGCTCCGACACGTTCCGGGAGCTGTTTTTT. Amino acid sequence: CASSSSDTFRELFF.

V is TRBV4-1 and J is TRBJ2-2, with 9 positions matching TRBD2. CDR3 size: 16 residues. Germline CDR1 and CDR2: MGHRA and YSYEKL. Losses at the gene ends were 4 bases for V and 3 bases for J; bases not matched to a gene: 6. The CDR3 sequence is CASSPMGGRDTGELFF. The CDR3 DNA sequence: TGCGCCAGCAGCCCCATGGGCGGGAGGGACACCGGGGAGCTGTTTTTT.

The chain joins TRBV2 to TRBJ2-7; 7 bases fit TRBD1. The germline CDR1 and CDR2 sequences are SNHLY and FYNNEI. V lost 4 bases and J lost 0; bases outside the gene matches: 3. This CDR3 is 14 amino acids long. The CDR3: CASSGDSSSYEQYV. CDR3 nucleotides: TGTGCCAGCAGTGGGGACAGTAGCTCCTACGAGCAGTACGTC.

The J gene is TRBJ2-1, the V gene TRBV19; D gene ambiguous. CDR3 length equals 13 residues. V shed 3 bases and J shed 5 bases, with 8 bases lying between them. CDR1 and CDR2 from the germline V gene are LNHDA and SQIVND (reference sequence). CDR3 in amino acids: CASSISVNNEQFF. The CDR3 nucleotides read TGTGCCAGTAGTATCAGCGTGAACAATGAGCAGTTCTTC.

The gene calls are TRBV7-9 and TRBJ2-2; D gene unclear. V was shortened by 10 bases and J by 1 base, with 7 bases between the two germline ends. CDR1 and CDR2 (germline): SEHNR, FQNEAQ (reference sequence). The CDR3 loop spans 12 amino acids. This CDR3 reads CANIRNTGELFF. As DNA, the CDR3 is TGTGCCAACATCAGGAACACCGGGGAGCTGTTTTTT.